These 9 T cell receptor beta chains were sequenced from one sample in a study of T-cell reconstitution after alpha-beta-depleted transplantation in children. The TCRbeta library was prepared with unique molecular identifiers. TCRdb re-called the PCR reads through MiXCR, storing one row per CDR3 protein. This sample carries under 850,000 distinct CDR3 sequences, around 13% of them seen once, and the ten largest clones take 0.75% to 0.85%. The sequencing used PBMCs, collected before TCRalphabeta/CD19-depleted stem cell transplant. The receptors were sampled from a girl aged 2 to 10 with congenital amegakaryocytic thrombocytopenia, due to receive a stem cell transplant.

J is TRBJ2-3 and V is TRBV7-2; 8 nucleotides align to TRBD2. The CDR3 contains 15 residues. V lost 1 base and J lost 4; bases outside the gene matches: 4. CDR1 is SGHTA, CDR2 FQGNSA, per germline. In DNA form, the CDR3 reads TGTGCCAGCAGCTTAGAAGGGACTAGGCCAGATACGCAGTATTTT. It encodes CASSLEGTRPDTQYF.

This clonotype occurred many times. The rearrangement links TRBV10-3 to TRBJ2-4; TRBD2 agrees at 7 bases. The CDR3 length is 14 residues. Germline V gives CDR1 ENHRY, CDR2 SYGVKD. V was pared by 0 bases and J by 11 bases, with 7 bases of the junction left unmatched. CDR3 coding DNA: TGTGCCATCAGTGAGTCTCCGACTAGCAGGGTTCAGTACTTC. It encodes CAISESPTSRVQYF.

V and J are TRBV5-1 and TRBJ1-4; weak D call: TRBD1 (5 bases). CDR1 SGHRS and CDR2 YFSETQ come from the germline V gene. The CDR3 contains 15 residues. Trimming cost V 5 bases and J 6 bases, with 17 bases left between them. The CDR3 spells CASRVRGDVDEKLFF. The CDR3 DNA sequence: TGCGCCAGCAGGGTTCGAGGGGATGTTGATGAAAAACTGTTTTTT.

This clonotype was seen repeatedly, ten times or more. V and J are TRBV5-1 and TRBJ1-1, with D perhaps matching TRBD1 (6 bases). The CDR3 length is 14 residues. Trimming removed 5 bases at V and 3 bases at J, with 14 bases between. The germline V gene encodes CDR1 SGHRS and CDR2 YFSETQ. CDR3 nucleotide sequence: TGCGCCAGCAGGGACAGAAGTACCTACACTGAAGCTTTCTTT. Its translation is CASRDRSTYTEAFF.

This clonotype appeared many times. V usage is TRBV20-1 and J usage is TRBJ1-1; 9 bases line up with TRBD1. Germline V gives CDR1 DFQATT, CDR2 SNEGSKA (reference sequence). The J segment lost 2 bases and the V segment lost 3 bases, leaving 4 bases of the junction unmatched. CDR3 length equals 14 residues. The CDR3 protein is CSARDRGVNTEAFF. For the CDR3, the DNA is TGCAGTGCTAGGGACAGGGGCGTTAACACTGAAGCTTTCTTT.

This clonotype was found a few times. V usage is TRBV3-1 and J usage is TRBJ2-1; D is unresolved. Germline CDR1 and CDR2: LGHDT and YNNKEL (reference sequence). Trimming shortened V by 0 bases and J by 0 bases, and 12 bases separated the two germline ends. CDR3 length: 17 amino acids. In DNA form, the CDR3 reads TGTGCCAGCAGCCAAGACCCATCGAGAAGCTCCTACAATGAGCAGTTCTTC. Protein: CASSQDPSRSSYNEQFF.

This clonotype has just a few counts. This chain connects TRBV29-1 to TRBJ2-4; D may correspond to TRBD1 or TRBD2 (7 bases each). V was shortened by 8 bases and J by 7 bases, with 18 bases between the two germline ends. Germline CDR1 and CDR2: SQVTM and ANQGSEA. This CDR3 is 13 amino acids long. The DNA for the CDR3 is TGCAGCACCTCTACAGGGGAGGGGAACATTCAGTACTTC. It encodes CSTSTGEGNIQYF.

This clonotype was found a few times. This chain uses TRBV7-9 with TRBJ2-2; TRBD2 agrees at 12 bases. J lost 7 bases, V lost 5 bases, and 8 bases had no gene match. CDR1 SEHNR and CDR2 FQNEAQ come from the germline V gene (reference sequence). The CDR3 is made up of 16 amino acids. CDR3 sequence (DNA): TGTGCCAGCAGCATACTAGCGGGAGGTGTAGGCGGGGAGCTGTTTTTT. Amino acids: CASSILAGGVGGELFF. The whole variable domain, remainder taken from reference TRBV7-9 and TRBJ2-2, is DTGVSQNPRHKITKRGQNVTFRCDPISEHNRLYWYRQTLGQGPEFLTYFQNEAQLEKSRLLSDRFSAERPKGSFSTLEIQRTEQGDSAMYLCASSILAGGVGGELFFGEGSRLTVL.

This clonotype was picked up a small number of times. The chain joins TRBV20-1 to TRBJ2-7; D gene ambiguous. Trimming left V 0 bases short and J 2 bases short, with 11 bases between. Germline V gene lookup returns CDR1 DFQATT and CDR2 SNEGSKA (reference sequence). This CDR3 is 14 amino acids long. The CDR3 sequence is CSARDPISTYEQYF. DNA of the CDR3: TGCAGTGCTAGAGATCCGATTTCTACCTACGAGCAGTACTTC.